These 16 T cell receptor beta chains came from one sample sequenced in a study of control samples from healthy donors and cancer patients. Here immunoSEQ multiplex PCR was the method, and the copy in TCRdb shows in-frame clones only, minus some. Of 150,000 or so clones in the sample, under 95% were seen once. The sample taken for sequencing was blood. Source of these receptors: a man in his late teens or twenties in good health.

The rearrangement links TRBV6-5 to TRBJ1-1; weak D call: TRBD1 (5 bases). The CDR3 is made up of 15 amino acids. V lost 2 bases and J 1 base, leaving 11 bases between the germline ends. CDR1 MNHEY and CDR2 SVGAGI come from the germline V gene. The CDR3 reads CASSYTPRANTEAFF. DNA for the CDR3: TGTGCCAGCAGTTACACCCCCAGGGCGAACACTGAAGCTTTCTTT.

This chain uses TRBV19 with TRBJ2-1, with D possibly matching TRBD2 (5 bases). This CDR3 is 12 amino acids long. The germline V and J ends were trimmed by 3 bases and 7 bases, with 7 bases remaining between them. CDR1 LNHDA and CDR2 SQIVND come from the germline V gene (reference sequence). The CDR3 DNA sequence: TGTGCCAGTAGTATTTGGGAGAATGAGCAGTTCTTC. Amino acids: CASSIWENEQFF.

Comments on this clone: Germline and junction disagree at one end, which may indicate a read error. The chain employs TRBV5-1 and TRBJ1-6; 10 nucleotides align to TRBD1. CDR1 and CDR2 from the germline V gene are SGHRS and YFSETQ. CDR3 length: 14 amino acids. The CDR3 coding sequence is TGCGCCAGCAGGTTGGACAGGGGGGATTCACCCCTCCACTTT. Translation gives CASRLDRGDSPLHF.

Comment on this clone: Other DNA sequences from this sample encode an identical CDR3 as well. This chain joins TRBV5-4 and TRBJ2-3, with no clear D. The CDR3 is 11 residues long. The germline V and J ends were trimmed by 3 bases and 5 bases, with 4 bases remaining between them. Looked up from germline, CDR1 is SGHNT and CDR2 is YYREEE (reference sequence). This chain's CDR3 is CASSWGDTQYF. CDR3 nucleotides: TGTGCCAGCAGCTGGGGAGATACGCAGTATTTT. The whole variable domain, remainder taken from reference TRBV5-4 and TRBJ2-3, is ETGVTQSPTHLIKTRGQQVTLRCSSQSGHNTVSWYQQALGQGPQFIFQYYREEENGRGNFPPRFSGLQFPNYSSELNVNALELDDSALYLCASSWGDTQYFGPGTRLTVL.

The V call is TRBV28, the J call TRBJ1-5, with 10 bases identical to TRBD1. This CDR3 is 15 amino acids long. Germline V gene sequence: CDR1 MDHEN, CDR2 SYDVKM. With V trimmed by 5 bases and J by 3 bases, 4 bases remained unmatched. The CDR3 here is CASSMGQGINQPQHF. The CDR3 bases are TGTGCCAGCAGTATGGGACAGGGGATCAATCAGCCCCAGCATTTT. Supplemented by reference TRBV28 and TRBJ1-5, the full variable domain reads DVKVTQSSRYLVKRTGEKVFLECVQDMDHENMFWYRQDPGLGLRLIYFSYDVKMKEKGDIPEGYSVSREKKERFSLILESASTNQTSMYLCASSMGQGINQPQHFGDGTRLSIL.

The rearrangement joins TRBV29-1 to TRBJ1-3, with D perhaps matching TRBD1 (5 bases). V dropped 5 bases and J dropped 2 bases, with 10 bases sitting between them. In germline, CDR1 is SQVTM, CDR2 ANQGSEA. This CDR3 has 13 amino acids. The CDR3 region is CSVFGGTGNTIYF. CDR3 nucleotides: TGCAGCGTTTTTGGGGGGACTGGAAACACCATATATTTT.

CDR3 protein: CASRARVNTIYF. The CDR3 DNA reads as TGTGCCAGCAGGGCGAGGGTTAACACCATATATTTT. This chain connects TRBV2 to TRBJ1-3, with D hard to call. V dropped 6 bases and J dropped 7 bases, with 10 bases sitting between them. Germline CDR1 is SNHLY and CDR2 is FYNNEI. The CDR3 has 12 residues.

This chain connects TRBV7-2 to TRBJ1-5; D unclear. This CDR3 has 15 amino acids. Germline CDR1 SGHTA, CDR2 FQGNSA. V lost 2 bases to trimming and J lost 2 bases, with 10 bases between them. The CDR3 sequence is CASSLRLGGNQPQHF. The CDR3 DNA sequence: TGTGCCAGCAGCTTAAGGCTCGGGGGCAATCAGCCCCAGCATTTT.

CDR3 DNA: TGTGCCAGCAGCTTAGGAGCGGGAGGCTTAATCTACAATGAGCAGTTCTTC. It is translated as CASSLGAGGLIYNEQFF. The J gene is TRBJ2-1, the V gene TRBV13; 9 nucleotides line up with TRBD2. Germline V gene data show CDR1 as PRHDT and CDR2 as FYEKMQ (reference sequence). V dropped 0 bases and J dropped 3; count of bases not matched to a gene: 6. The CDR3 covers 17 residues.

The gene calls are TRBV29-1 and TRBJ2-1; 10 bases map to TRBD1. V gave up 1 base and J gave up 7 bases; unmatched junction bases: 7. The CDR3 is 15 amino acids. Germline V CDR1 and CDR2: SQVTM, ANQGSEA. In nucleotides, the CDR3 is TGCAGCGTTGAAGGGCGACAGGGGGCTTTGAATGAGCAGTTCTTC. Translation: CSVEGRQGALNEQFF.

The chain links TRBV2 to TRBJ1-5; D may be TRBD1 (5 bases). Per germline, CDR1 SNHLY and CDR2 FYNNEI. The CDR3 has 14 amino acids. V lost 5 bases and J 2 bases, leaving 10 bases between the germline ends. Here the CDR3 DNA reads TGTGCCAGCAGTTCAGGGAATGGCAATCAGCCCCAGCATTTT. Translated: CASSSGNGNQPQHF.

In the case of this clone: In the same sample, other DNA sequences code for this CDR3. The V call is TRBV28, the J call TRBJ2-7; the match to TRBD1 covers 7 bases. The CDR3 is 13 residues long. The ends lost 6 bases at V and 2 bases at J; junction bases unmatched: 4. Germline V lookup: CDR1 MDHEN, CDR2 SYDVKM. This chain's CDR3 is CASSPTGAYEQYF. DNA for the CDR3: TGTGCCAGCAGCCCTACAGGGGCCTACGAGCAGTACTTC.

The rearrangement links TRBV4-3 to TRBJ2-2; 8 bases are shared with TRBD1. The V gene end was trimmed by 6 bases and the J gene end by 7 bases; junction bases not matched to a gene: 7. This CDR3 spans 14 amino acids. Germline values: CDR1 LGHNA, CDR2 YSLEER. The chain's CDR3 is CASSSGTGDGELFF. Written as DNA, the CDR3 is TGCGCCAGCAGTTCCGGGACAGGCGACGGGGAGCTGTTTTTT.

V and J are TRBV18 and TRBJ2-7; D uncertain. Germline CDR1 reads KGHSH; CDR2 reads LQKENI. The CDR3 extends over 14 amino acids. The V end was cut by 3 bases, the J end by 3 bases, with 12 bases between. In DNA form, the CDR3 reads TGTGCCAGCTCACCGGCGGTAACATACTACGAGCAGTACTTC. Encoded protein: CASSPAVTYYEQYF.

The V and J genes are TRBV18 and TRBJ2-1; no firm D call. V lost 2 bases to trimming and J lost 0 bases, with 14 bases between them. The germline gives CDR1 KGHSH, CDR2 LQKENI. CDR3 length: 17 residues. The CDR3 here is CASSPNPLTPSYNEQFF. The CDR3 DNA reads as TGTGCCAGCTCACCAAACCCCCTAACCCCCTCCTACAATGAGCAGTTCTTC.

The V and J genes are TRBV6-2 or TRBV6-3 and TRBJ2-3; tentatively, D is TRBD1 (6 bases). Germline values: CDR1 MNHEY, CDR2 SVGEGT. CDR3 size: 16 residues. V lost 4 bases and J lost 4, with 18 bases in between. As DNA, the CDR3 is TGTGCCAGCAGTTCGCCGCGACAGGCATCTCCAGATACGCAGTATTTT. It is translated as CASSSPRQASPDTQYF.